The 24 T cell receptor beta chains presented below share a single source sample, sequenced in a study of blood T cell repertoires in COVID-19. Using immunoSEQ multiplex PCR, the repertoire was profiled, and TCRdb retains in-frame clones only, with some absent. The repertoire holds approximately 150,000 clones, with 84% as singletons. The sequenced sample was peripheral blood. Source of these receptors: a woman at least 80 years old with COVID-19, enrolled during active disease.

The rearrangement uses TRBV5-6 and TRBJ2-1; perhaps TRBD1 as D (7 bases). The V end was cut by 4 bases, the J end by 4 bases, with 21 bases between. The CDR3 sequence is 17 residues long. Germline V CDR1 and CDR2: SGHDT, YYEEEE. The CDR3, as DNA: TGTGCCAGCAGCCCCTTGGGCCCAGCAGGGGGGTACAATGAGCAGTTCTTC. It is translated as CASSPLGPAGGYNEQFF.

A remark on this clone: The same CDR3 can be traced to other DNA sequences in this sample. The chain carries TRBV18 and TRBJ2-5; the match to TRBD2 covers 8 bases. Trimming took 6 bases from V and 5 from J; bases not matched to a gene: 8. Germline lookup yields CDR1 KGHSH and CDR2 LQKENI. The CDR3 extends over 14 amino acids. The CDR3 DNA sequence: TGTGCCAGCTCCCCGCGGGGGGCGCGGGAGACCCAGTACTTC. This encodes CASSPRGARETQYF. Based on the CDR3 plus reference TRBV18 and TRBJ2-5, the full variable domain is NAGVMQNPRHLVRRRGQEARLRCSPMKGHSHVYWYRQLPEEGLKFMVYLQKENIIDESGMPKERFSAEFPKEGPSILRIQQVVRGDSAAYFCASSPRGARETQYFGPGTRLLVL.

The chain joins TRBV18 to TRBJ2-5, with unresolved D. CDR3 length: 13 residues. V was clipped by 2 bases and J by 4 bases, with 8 bases between them. The germline V gene encodes CDR1 KGHSH and CDR2 LQKENI. The CDR3 sequence: CASSPSLAETQYF. The CDR3 region has the DNA TGTGCCAGCTCACCAAGTCTGGCAGAGACCCAGTACTTC.

This chain connects TRBV18 to TRBJ2-5; TRBD2 might be the D (5 bases). This CDR3 is 16 amino acids long. V gave up 2 bases and J gave up 1 base, with 14 bases separating them. Germline loops: CDR1 KGHSH, CDR2 LQKENI. The CDR3 sequence is CASSPGLAAGQETQYF. CDR3 nucleotides: TGTGCCAGCTCACCAGGCTTGGCGGCGGGCCAAGAGACCCAGTACTTC.

This clone has a handful of counts. The gene calls are TRBV18 and TRBJ2-7, with 12 nucleotides matching TRBD2. Germline CDR1 is KGHSH and CDR2 is LQKENI. Germline trimming cut 2 bases from V and 5 bases from J; bases unmatched to any gene: 4. The CDR3 totals 15 residues. The chain's CDR3 is CASSPGLAGYDEQYF. DNA for the CDR3: TGTGCCAGCTCACCAGGACTAGCGGGATACGACGAGCAGTACTTC. The variable domain in full, completed from reference TRBV18 and TRBJ2-7, reads NAGVMQNPRHLVRRRGQEARLRCSPMKGHSHVYWYRQLPEEGLKFMVYLQKENIIDESGMPKERFSAEFPKEGPSILRIQQVVRGDSAAYFCASSPGLAGYDEQYFGPGTRLTVT.

The gene calls are TRBV5-1 and TRBJ1-1; no clear D. The CDR3 sequence is 15 residues long. The germline V gene has CDR1 SGHRS and CDR2 YFSETQ. The germline V and J ends were trimmed by 0 bases and 1 base, with 10 bases remaining between them. The CDR3 DNA follows: TGCGCCAGCAGCTTGGTTCCGGGGAAGAACACTGAAGCTTTCTTT. Its protein is CASSLVPGKNTEAFF. Full variable domain (missing parts from reference TRBV5-1 and TRBJ1-1): KAGVTQTPRYLIKTRGQQVTLSCSPISGHRSVSWYQQTPGQGLQFLFEYFSETQRNKGNFPGRFSGRQFSNSRSEMNVSTLELGDSALYLCASSLVPGKNTEAFFGQGTRLTVV.

The V and J genes are TRBV7-2 and TRBJ2-3; 8 nucleotides agree with TRBD1. V trimming: 2 bases; J trimming: 7 bases; junction bases outside the gene matches: 5. Germline-derived CDR1 and CDR2 are SGHTA and FQGNSA. This CDR3 comprises 14 residues. The CDR3 sequence is CASSLRQGANTQYF. In nucleotides, the CDR3 is TGTGCCAGCAGCTTAAGGCAGGGGGCAAATACGCAGTATTTT.

The J gene is TRBJ1-1, the V gene TRBV2; D is uncertain. Germline values: CDR1 SNHLY, CDR2 FYNNEI. The CDR3 spans 16 residues. Trimming took 6 bases from V and 0 from J, leaving 17 bases between them. CDR3 in amino acids: CASRSVVMRMNTEAFF. The CDR3 DNA is TGTGCCAGCAGGTCGGTGGTGATGAGGATGAACACTGAAGCTTTCTTT.

As DNA, the CDR3 is TGTGCCAGCAGCTTGGGAGGGGGACAACCCACAGATACGCAGTATTTT. The encoded protein is CASSLGGGQPTDTQYF. V and J are TRBV5-6 and TRBJ2-3; D perhaps matches TRBD1 (6 bases). Deletions cut 0 bases from V and 2 bases from J, with 13 bases between. This CDR3 is built from 16 residues. Germline CDR1 and CDR2: SGHDT and YYEEEE.

This sequence joins TRBV29-1 and TRBJ2-7, with 7 bases fitting TRBD1. The length of the CDR3 is 12 residues. Trimming took 7 bases from V and 2 from J; bases not matched to a gene: 5. Germline CDR1 is SQVTM and CDR2 is ANQGSEA. The CDR3 protein is CSGTGGAYEQYF. The CDR3 DNA reads as TGCAGCGGGACAGGTGGGGCCTACGAGCAGTACTTC.

This chain uses TRBV5-5 with TRBJ2-7; the match to TRBD1 covers 9 bases. CDR1 and CDR2 from the germline V gene are SGHKS and YYEKEE (reference sequence). This CDR3 is 14 amino acids long. V lost 4 bases, J lost 2 bases, and 4 bases stayed unmatched. CDR3 loop: CASSPGQGPYEQYF. CDR3 sequence (DNA): TGTGCCAGCAGCCCCGGACAGGGGCCCTACGAGCAGTACTTC.

The chain recombines TRBV19 with TRBJ2-1; 12 nucleotides align to TRBD2. J lost 7 bases, V lost 6 bases, and 7 bases had no gene match. CDR1 and CDR2 from the germline V gene are LNHDA and SQIVND (reference sequence). The CDR3 is 15 residues long. The CDR3 sequence: CASSRLAGEWNEQFF. The CDR3 DNA follows: TGTGCCAGTAGCCGACTAGCGGGGGAGTGGAATGAGCAGTTCTTC. The entire variable domain, with the rest obtained from reference TRBV19 and TRBJ2-1, is as follows: DGGITQSPKYLFRKEGQNVTLSCEQNLNHDAMYWYRQDPGQGLRLIYYSQIVNDFQKGDIAEGYSVSREKKESFPLTVTSAQKNPTAFYLCASSRLAGEWNEQFFGPGTRLTVL.

For the CDR3, the DNA is TGTGCCTGGAGTTCTTCAGGGGGCGAATACTATGGCTACACCTTC. It specifies CAWSSSGGEYYGYTF. The chain couples TRBV30 to TRBJ1-2; 8 nucleotides line up with TRBD1. The germline V gene encodes CDR1 GTSNPN and CDR2 SVGIG (reference sequence). Unmatched junction bases numbered 8, after V lost 2 bases and J lost 3 bases. The CDR3 is made up of 15 amino acids.

The chain has TRBV18 and TRBJ1-2, with a weak D call TRBD1 (6 bases). CDR1 is KGHSH and CDR2 is LQKENI in the germline V gene. Trimming cost V 1 base and J 6 bases, with 12 bases left between them. CDR3 length: 14 residues. In DNA form, the CDR3 reads TGTGCCAGCTCACCACTATACAGGGAGAATGGCTACACCTTC. The encoded protein is CASSPLYRENGYTF.

This chain connects TRBV7-9 to TRBJ2-3, with D possibly matching TRBD2 (5 bases). This CDR3 has 11 amino acids. Germline V gives CDR1 SEHNR, CDR2 FQNEAQ (reference sequence). The V gene lost 5 bases and the J gene lost 5 bases, with 5 bases spanning the gap. The CDR3 region is CASSEGDTQYF. In DNA, the CDR3 is TGTGCCAGCAGCGAGGGAGATACGCAGTATTTT.

This clone was seen just once. The genes are TRBV21-1 and TRBJ2-2; the D segment call TRBD1 is taken from the table without a DNA check. TRBV21-1 is a listed pseudogene. The CDR3 consists of 19 residues. CDR3 sequence reads: CASFTPPRGKGQNTGELFF. The CDR3, as DNA: TGTGCCAGCTTCACTCCCCCCAGGGGCAAGGGTCAGAACACCGGGGAGCTGTTTTTT.

The chain uses TRBV3-1 (or the pseudogene TRBV3-2) and TRBJ2-2; D unclear. Trimming stripped 6 bases from V and 0 bases from J, with 8 bases between. Germline values: CDR1 LGHDT, CDR2 YNNKEL (reference sequence). There are 14 residues in the CDR3. This CDR3 reads CASSLATNTGELFF. DNA of the CDR3: TGTGCCAGCAGTTTGGCCACGAACACCGGGGAGCTGTTTTTT.

This clone appeared a few times. The CDR3 DNA follows: TGTGCCAGCAGCTTCCCGACAGAACAAGAGACCCAGTACTTC. It codes for CASSFPTEQETQYF. The chain links TRBV5-4 to TRBJ2-5; possibly TRBD1 for D (5 bases). From germline, CDR1 is SGHNT and CDR2 YYREEE (reference sequence). The CDR3 sequence is 14 residues long. Trimming pared 2 bases from V and 2 bases from J, leaving 10 bases between.

This rearrangement joins TRBV10-3 to TRBJ1-3, with D possibly matching TRBD1 (6 bases). Trimming pared 4 bases from V and 8 bases from J, leaving 9 bases between. Germline lookup yields CDR1 ENHRY and CDR2 SYGVKD. This CDR3 has 12 amino acids. The CDR3 sequence is CAISAGEHTIYF. For the CDR3, the DNA is TGTGCCATCAGTGCAGGGGAGCACACCATATATTTT.

This clone turned up a few times. The V gene is TRBV9, the J gene TRBJ2-1; perhaps TRBD1 as D (5 bases). The CDR3 is 13 residues long. The V and J ends lost 1 base and 4 bases respectively, with 6 bases between them. Germline CDR1 SGDLS, CDR2 YYNGEE. CDR3 coding DNA: TGTGCCAGCAGCGTACGACAGTACAATGAGCAGTTCTTC. Its translation: CASSVRQYNEQFF.

This chain joins TRBV5-4 and TRBJ2-3, with a weak D call TRBD2 (5 bases). Germline V lookup: CDR1 SGHNT, CDR2 YYREEE (reference sequence). The V gene lost 1 base and the J gene lost 8 bases, with 20 bases spanning the gap. The CDR3 runs 16 residues. CDR3 bases: TGTGCCAGCAGCTTGTCGATGGGAGAGACGAAGGGTACGCAGTATTTT. This codes for CASSLSMGETKGTQYF.

The J gene is TRBJ2-7, the V gene TRBV2; TRBD1 might be the D (5 bases). V shed 1 base and J shed 3 bases, with 13 bases lying between them. The CDR3 sequence is 15 residues long. Germline V gene data show CDR1 as SNHLY and CDR2 as FYNNEI. CDR3 sequence reads: CASSEGARQSYEQYF. In DNA form, the CDR3 reads TGTGCCAGCAGTGAAGGGGCGCGACAGAGCTACGAGCAGTACTTC.

This rearrangement joins TRBV25-1 to TRBJ2-3; D might be TRBD2 (6 bases). Trimming left V 6 bases short and J 2 bases short, with 12 bases between. This CDR3 spans 14 amino acids. Per the germline V gene, CDR1 is MGHDK and CDR2 is SYGVNS. CDR3 nucleotides: TGTGCCAGCAGCCCGGGACTCCACACAGATACGCAGTATTTT. It codes for CASSPGLHTDTQYF.

The genes are TRBV30 and TRBJ1-1; D may be TRBD1 (6 bases). V dropped 2 bases and J dropped 6 bases, with 10 bases sitting between them. The CDR3 runs 12 residues. CDR1 is GTSNPN, CDR2 SVGIG, per germline (reference sequence). CDR3 loop: CAWSRTAAEAFF. CDR3 nucleotides: TGTGCCTGGAGTCGGACAGCCGCTGAAGCTTTCTTT.